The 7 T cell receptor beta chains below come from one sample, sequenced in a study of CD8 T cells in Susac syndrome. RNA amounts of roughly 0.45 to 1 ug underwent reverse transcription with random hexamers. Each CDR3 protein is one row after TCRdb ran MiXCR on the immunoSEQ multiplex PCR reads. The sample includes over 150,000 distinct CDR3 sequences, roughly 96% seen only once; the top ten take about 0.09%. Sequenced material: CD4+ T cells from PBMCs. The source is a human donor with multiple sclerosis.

CDR3 protein: CSARSGGGTITPHTDTQYF. The CDR3, as DNA: TGCAGTGCTAGAAGCGGCGGGGGGACTATCACTCCCCACACAGATACGCAGTATTTT. The chain is built from TRBV20-1 and TRBJ2-3; TRBD2 matches 8 bases. Germline loops: CDR1 DFQATT, CDR2 SNEGSKA (reference sequence). The CDR3 totals 19 residues. V lost 2 bases to trimming and J lost 2 bases; unmatched junction nucleotides: 18.

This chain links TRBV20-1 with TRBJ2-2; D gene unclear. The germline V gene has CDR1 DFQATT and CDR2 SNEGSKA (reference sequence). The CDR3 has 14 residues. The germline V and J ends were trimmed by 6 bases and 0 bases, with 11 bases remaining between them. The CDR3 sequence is CSAQGGTNTGELFF. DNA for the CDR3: TGCAGTGCCCAAGGCGGAACGAACACCGGGGAGCTGTTTTTT.

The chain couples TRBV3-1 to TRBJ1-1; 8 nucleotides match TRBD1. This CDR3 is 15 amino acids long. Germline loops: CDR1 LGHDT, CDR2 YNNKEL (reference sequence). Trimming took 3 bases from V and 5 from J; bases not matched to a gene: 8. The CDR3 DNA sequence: TGTGCCAGCAGCCAGCACGACAGGGGATCGACTGAAGCTTTCTTT. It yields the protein CASSQHDRGSTEAFF.

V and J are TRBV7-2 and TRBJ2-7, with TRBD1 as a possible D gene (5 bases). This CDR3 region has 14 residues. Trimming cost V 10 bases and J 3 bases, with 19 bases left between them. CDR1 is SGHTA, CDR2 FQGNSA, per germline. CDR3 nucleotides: TGTGCCAATCCACCTGGGGCAGGGAACTACGAGCAGTACTTC. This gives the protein CANPPGAGNYEQYF.

The DNA of the CDR3 is TGTGCCTGGAGTGTATCCGCCGCAGCGCCCCAGCATTTT. It is translated as CAWSVSAAAPQHF. The rearrangement links TRBV30 to TRBJ1-5; D uncertain. The CDR3 is 13 amino acids. V was trimmed by 0 bases and J by 9 bases, leaving 12 bases between them. Germline lookup yields CDR1 GTSNPN and CDR2 SVGIG (reference sequence).

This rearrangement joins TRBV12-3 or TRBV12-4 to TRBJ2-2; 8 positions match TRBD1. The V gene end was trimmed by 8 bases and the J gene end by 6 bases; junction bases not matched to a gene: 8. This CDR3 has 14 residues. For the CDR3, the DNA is TGTGCCAGCGGCCGACAGGGGTCAGCCGGGGAGCTGTTTTTT. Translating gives CASGRQGSAGELFF.

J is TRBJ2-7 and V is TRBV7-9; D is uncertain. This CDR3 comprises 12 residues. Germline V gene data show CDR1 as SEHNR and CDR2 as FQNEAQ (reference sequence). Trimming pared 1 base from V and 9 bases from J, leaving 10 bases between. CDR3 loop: CASSLELPGQYF. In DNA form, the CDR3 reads TGTGCCAGCAGCTTAGAACTGCCAGGGCAGTACTTC. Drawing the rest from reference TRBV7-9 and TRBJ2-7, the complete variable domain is DTGVSQNPRHKITKRGQNVTFRCDPISEHNRLYWYRQTLGQGPEFLTYFQNEAQLEKSRLLSDRFSAERPKGSFSTLEIQRTEQGDSAMYLCASSLELPGQYFGPGTRLTVT.